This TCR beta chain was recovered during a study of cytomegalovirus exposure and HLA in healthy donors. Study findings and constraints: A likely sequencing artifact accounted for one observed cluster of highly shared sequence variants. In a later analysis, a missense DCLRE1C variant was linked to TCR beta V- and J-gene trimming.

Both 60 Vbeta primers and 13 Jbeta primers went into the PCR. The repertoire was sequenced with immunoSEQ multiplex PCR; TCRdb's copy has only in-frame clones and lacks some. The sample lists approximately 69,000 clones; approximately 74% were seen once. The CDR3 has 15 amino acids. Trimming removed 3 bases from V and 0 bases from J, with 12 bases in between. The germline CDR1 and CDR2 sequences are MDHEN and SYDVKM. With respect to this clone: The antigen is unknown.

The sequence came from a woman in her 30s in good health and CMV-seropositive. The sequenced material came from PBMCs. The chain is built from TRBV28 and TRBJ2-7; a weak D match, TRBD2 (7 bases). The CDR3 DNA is TGTGCCAGCAGTTTGGGGGGGCTGAGCTCCTACGAGCAGTACTTC. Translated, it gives CASSLGGLSSYEQYF. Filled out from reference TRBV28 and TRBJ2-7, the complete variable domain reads DVKVTQSSRYLVKRTGEKVFLECVQDMDHENMFWYRQDPGLGLRLIYFSYDVKMKEKGDIPEGYSVSREKKERFSLILESASTNQTSMYLCASSLGGLSSYEQYFGPGTRLTVT.